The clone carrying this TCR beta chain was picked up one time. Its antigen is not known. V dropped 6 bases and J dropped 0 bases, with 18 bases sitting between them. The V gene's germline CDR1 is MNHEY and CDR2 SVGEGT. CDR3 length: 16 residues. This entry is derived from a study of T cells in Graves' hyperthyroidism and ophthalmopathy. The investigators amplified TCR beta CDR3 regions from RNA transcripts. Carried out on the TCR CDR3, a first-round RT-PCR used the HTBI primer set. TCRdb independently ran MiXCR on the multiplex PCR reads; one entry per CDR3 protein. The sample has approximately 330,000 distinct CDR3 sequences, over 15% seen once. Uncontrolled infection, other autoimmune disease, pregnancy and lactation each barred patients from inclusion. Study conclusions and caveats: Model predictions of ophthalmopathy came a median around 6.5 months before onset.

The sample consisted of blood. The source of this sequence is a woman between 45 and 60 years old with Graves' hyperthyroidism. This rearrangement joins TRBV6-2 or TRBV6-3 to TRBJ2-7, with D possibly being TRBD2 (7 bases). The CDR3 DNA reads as TGTGCCAGCAGCCGAAGTGGGGGGGCAAGCTCCTACGAGCAGTACTTC. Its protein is CASSRSGGASSYEQYF.